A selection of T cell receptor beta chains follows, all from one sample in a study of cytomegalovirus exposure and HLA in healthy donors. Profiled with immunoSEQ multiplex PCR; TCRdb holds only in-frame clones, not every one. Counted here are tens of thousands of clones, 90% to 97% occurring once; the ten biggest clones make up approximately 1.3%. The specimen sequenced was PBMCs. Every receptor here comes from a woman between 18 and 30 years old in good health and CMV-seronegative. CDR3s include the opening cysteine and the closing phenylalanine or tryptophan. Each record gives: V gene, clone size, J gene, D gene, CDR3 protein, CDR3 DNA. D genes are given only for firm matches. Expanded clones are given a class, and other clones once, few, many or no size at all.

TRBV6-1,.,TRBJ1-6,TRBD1,CASREQGGSYNSPLHF,TGTGCCAGCAGGGAACAGGGGGGCTCCTATAATTCACCCCTCCACTTT
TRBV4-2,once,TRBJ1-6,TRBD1,CASSVQGNSPLHF,TGTGCCAGCAGCGTACAGGGGAATTCACCCCTCCACTTT
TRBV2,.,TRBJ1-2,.,CASSEPGNYGYTF,TGTGCCAGCAGTGAACCCGGGAACTATGGCTACACCTTC
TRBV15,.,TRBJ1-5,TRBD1,CATSKDQGASNQPQHF,TGTGCCACCAGCAAAGATCAGGGGGCAAGCAATCAGCCCCAGCATTTT
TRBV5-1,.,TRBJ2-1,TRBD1,CASSAGTGGTNEQFF,TGCGCCAGCAGCGCCGGGACAGGGGGAACGAATGAGCAGTTCTTC
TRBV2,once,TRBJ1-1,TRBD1,CASTGQGGTEAFF,TGTGCCAGCACGGGACAGGGCGGAACTGAAGCTTTCTTT
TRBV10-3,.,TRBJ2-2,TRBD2,CAISEAPTSGISPGELFF,TGTGCCATCAGTGAAGCCCCGACTAGCGGGATCTCCCCCGGGGAGCTGTTTTTT
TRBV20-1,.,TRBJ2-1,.,CSASTIFWQFF,.
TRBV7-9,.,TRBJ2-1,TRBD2,CASSLNYLVASGSNEQFF,TGTGCCAGCAGCTTAAATTACTTGGTCGCTAGCGGGAGCAATGAGCAGTTCTTC
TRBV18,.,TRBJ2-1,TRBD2,CASSPSGRDNEQFF,TGTGCCAGCTCACCTAGCGGGAGGGACAATGAGCAGTTCTTC
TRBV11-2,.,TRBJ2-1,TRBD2,CASSATRTSGYNEQFF,TGTGCCAGCAGCGCAACCCGGACTAGCGGTTACAATGAGCAGTTCTTC
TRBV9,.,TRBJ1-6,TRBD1,CASSRGQTNSPLHF,TGTGCCAGCAGCCGGGGACAGACCAATTCACCCCTCCACTTT
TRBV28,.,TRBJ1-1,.,CATQTANVREAFF,TGTGCCACGCAGACAGCTAATGTTAGAGAAGCTTTCTTT
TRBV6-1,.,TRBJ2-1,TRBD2,CASSATSGPYNEQFF,TGTGCCAGCAGTGCGACTAGCGGTCCCTACAATGAGCAGTTCTTC
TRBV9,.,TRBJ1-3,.,CASSLPGGGGGGNTIYF,TGTGCCAGCAGCCTCCCCGGAGGGGGGGGTGGTGGAAACACCATATATTTT
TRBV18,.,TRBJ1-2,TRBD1,CASSPGQGGDYGYTF,TGTGCCAGCTCACCCGGACAGGGAGGAGACTATGGCTACACCTTC
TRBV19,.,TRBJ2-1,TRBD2,CASSIVPSGRVYNEQFF,TGTGCCAGTAGTATAGTTCCTAGCGGGAGGGTCTACAATGAGCAGTTCTTC
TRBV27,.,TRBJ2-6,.,CASRTPGANVLTF,TGTGCCAGCAGGACTCCTGGGGCCAACGTCCTGACTTTC
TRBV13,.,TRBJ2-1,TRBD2,CASSLSLAGTTEQFF,TGTGCCAGCAGCTTAAGCCTAGCGGGGACGACTGAGCAGTTCTTC
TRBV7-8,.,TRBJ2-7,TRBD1,CASRDRASSEQYF,TGTGCCAGCAGGGACAGGGCATCTTCCGAGCAGTACTTC
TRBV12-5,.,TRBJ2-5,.,CASGLDSRVETQYF,TGTGCTAGTGGTCTCGACAGTAGAGTGGAGACCCAGTACTTC
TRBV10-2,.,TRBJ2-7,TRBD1,CASKTGTEKQYF,TGCGCCAGCAAAACCGGGACAGAGAAACAGTACTTC
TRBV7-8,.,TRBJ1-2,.,CASSGSGVYGYTF,TGTGCCAGCAGCGGCTCAGGGGTGTATGGCTACACCTTC
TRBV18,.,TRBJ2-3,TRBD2,CASSPFLAGDMNTQYF,TGTGCCAGCTCACCATTTCTAGCGGGAGATATGAATACGCAGTATTTT
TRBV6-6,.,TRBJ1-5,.,CASSSLFFIANQPQHF,TGTGCCAGCAGTTCGCTGTTCTTCATAGCCAATCAGCCCCAGCATTTT
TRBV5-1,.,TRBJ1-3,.,CASSLAGTGNTIYF,TGCGCCAGCAGCTTGGCAGGGACTGGAAACACCATATATTTT
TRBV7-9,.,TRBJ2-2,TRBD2,CASSSSGRLPNTGELFF,TGTGCCAGCAGCTCTAGCGGGAGGCTACCCAACACCGGGGAGCTGTTTTTT
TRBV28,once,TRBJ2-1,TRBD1,CASRKTGGTYNEQFF,TGTGCCAGCAGGAAAACAGGGGGCACCTACAATGAGCAGTTCTTC
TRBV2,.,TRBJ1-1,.,CASSDFSRASEAFF,TGTGCCAGCAGTGATTTTTCGAGGGCGAGTGAAGCTTTCTTT
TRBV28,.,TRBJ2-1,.,CASSGGGSYNEQFF,TGTGCCAGCAGTGGGGGAGGATCCTACAATGAGCAGTTCTTC
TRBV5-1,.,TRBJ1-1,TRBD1,CASSLPGGNTEAFF,TGCGCCAGCAGCTTGCCAGGGGGGAACACTGAAGCTTTCTTT
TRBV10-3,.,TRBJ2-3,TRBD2,CAISPGLAGETDTQYF,TGTGCCATCAGCCCGGGACTAGCGGGAGAAACAGATACGCAGTATTTT
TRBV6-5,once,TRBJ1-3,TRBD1,CASSYSRDSGNTIYF,TGTGCCAGCAGTTACTCGAGGGACAGTGGAAACACCATATATTTT
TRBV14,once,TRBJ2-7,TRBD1,CASSQDSWDSYEQYF,TGTGCCAGCAGCCAAGACAGCTGGGACAGCTACGAGCAGTACTTC
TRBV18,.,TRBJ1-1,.,CASSETELNTEAFF,TGTGCCAGCTCAGAAACAGAACTGAACACTGAAGCTTTCTTT
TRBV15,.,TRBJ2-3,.,CATSKLRWTDTQYF,TGTGCCACCAGCAAACTGAGGTGGACAGATACGCAGTATTTT
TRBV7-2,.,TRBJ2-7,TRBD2,CASSLAWTSSSYEQYF,TGTGCCAGCAGCTTAGCTTGGACTAGCAGCTCCTACGAGCAGTACTTC
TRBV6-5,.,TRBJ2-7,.,CASRGPGAEQYF,TGTGCCAGCAGGGGGCCAGGGGCCGAGCAGTACTTC
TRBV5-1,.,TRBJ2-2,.,CASSLDGNWGGELFF,TGCGCCAGCAGCTTGGACGGGAATTGGGGCGGGGAGCTGTTTTTT
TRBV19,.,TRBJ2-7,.,CASRQESPFSYEQYF,TGTGCCAGTCGACAGGAGTCACCGTTCTCCTACGAGCAGTACTTC
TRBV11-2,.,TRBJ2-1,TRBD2,CASSWGLEVFEQFF,TGTGCCAGCAGCTGGGGACTAGAGGTCTTTGAGCAGTTCTTC
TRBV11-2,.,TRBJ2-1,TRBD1,CASSLLGTGLYNEQFF,TGTGCCAGCAGCTTACTCGGGACAGGCTTATACAATGAGCAGTTCTTC
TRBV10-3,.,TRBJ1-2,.,CAISESWTDRYGYTF,TGTGCCATCAGTGAGTCCTGGACAGACCGATATGGCTACACCTTC
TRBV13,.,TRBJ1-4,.,CASSLRGGINEKLFF,TGTGCCAGCAGCTTAAGAGGCGGGATCAATGAAAAACTGTTTTTT
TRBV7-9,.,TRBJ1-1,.,CASSFNTNTEAFF,TGTGCCAGCAGCTTTAACACAAACACTGAAGCTTTCTTT
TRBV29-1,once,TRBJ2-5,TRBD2,CSVAAGEGTQYF,TGCAGCGTGGCTGCGGGGGAGGGGACCCAGTACTTC
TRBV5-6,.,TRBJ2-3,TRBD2,CASTAGLAVDTQYF,TGTGCCAGCACCGCGGGACTAGCGGTAGATACGCAGTATTTT